This T cell receptor beta chain comes out of a study of T-cell memory formation after mild COVID-19. As for the study in general: TCR clusters were largely donor specific. Findings and limits, study-wide: Shrinking CD4+ clones were chiefly CM and EM; CD8+ ones were chiefly EMRA.

Trimming removed 5 bases at V and 7 bases at J, with 9 bases between. CDR1 SGHTA and CDR2 FQGTGA come from the germline V gene. This CDR3 spans 12 amino acids. MiXCR was run by TCRdb on the 5' RACE reads, yielding one entry per CDR3 protein. This sample has some 290,000 distinct CDR3 sequences, with 15% to 20% found just once. As for this clonotype: Its antigen is as yet unknown.

This receptor was identified in a man between 18 and 35 years old who had mild COVID-19 (a few samples of this study predate the infection). Cell type and time point are not known. Sequenced input: PBMCs or a T cell subset sorted from them (not recorded which). V is TRBV7-3 and J is TRBJ1-5; D is undetermined. The CDR3 is CASSPAGQPQHF. For the CDR3, the DNA is TGTGCCAGCAGCCCCGCCGGACAGCCCCAGCATTTT.